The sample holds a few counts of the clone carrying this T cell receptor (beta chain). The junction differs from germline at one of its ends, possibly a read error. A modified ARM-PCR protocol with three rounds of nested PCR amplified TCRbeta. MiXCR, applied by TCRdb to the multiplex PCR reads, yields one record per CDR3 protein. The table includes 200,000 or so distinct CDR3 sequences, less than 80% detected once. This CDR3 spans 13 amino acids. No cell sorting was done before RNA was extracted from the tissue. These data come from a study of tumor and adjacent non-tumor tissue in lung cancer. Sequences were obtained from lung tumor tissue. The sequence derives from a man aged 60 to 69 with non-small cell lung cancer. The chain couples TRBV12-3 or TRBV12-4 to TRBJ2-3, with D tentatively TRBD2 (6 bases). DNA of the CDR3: TGTGTCAGCAGTTTTTTGGGTAGCGGTACGCAGTATTTT. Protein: CVSSFLGSGTQYF.